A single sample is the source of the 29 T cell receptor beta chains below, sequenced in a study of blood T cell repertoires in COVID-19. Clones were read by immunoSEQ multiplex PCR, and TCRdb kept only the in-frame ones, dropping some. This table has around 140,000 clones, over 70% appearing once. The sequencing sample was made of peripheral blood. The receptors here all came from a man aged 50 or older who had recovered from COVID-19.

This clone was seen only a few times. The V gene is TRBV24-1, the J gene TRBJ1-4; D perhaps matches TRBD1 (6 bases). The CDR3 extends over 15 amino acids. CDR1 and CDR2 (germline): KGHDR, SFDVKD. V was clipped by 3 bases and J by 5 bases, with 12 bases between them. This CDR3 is CATSDVDRRNEKLFF. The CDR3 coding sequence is TGTGCCACCAGTGATGTCGACAGGCGAAATGAAAAACTGTTTTTT.

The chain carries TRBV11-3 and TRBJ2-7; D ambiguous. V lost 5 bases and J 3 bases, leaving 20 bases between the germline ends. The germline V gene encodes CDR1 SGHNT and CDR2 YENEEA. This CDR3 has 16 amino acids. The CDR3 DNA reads TGTGCCAGCAGCAGAGACATGGGCCAAACTGTCTACGAGCAGTACTTC. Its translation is CASSRDMGQTVYEQYF.

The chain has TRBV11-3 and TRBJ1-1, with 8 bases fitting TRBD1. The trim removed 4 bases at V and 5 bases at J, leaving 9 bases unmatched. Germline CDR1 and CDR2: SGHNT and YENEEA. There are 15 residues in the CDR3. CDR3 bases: TGTGCCAGCAGCTCCTCCCGGACAGGGTGGACTGAAGCTTTCTTT. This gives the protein CASSSSRTGWTEAFF.

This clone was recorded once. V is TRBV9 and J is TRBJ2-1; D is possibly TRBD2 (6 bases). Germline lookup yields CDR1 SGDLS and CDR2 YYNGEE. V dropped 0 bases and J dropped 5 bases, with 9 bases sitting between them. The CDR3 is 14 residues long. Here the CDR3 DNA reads TGTGCCAGCAGCGTAGTGGGAGGCGACAATGAGCAGTTCTTC. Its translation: CASSVVGGDNEQFF.

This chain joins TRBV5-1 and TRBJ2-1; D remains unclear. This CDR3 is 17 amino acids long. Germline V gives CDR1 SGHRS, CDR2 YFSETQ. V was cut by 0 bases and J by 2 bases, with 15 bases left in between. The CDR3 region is CASSLGRLLNTYNEQFF. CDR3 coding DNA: TGCGCCAGCAGCTTGGGTCGTCTATTAAATACCTACAATGAGCAGTTCTTC. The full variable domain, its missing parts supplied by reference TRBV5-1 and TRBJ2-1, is KAGVTQTPRYLIKTRGQQVTLSCSPISGHRSVSWYQQTPGQGLQFLFEYFSETQRNKGNFPGRFSGRQFSNSRSEMNVSTLELGDSALYLCASSLGRLLNTYNEQFFGPGTRLTVL.

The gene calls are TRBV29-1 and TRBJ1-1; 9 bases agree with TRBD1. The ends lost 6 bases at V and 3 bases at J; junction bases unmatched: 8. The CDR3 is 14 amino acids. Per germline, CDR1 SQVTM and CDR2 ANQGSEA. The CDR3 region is CSVKYRGRDTEAFF. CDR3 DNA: TGCAGCGTCAAATACAGGGGGCGCGACACTGAAGCTTTCTTT.

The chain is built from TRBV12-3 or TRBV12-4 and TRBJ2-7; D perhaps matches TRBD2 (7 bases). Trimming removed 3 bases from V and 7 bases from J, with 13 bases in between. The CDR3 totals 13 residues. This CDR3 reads CASSFGGQREQYF. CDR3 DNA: TGTGCCAGCAGTTTCGGGGGGCAAAGGGAGCAGTACTTC.

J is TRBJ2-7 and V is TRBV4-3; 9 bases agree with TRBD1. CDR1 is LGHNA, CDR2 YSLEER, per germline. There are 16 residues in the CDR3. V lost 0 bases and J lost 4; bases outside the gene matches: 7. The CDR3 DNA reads TGCGCCAGCAGCCAAGACATGTTGGGGACAGGGTACGAGCAGTACTTC. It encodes CASSQDMLGTGYEQYF.

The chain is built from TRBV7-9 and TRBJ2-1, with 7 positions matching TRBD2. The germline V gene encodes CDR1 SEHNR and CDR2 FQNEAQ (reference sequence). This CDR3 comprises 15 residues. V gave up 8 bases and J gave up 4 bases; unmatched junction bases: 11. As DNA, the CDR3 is TGTGCCAGCGAAGTGAGAGAGCGGGGATACAATGAGCAGTTCTTC. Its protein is CASEVRERGYNEQFF.

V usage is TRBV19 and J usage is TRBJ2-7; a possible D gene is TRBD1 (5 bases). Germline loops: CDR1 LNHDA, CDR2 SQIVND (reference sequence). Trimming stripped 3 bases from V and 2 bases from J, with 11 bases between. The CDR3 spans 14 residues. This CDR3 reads CASSIGQGTYEQYF. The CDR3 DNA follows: TGTGCCAGTAGTATTGGTCAGGGCACCTACGAGCAGTACTTC.

The DNA of the CDR3 is TGTGCCAGCAGCTTACAGCCGGGGGGGCTAGAGACCCAGTACTTC. Encoded protein: CASSLQPGGLETQYF. This chain connects TRBV7-3 to TRBJ2-5; 8 bases map to TRBD2. The V gene's germline CDR1 is SGHTA and CDR2 FQGTGA. The CDR3 length is 15 residues. The ends lost 2 bases at V and 4 bases at J; junction bases unmatched: 6. Full variable domain (rest looked up from reference TRBV7-3 and TRBJ2-5): GAGVSQTPSNKVTEKGKYVELRCDPISGHTALYWYRQSLGQGPEFLIYFQGTGAADDSGLPNDRFFAVRPEGSVSTLKIQRTERGDSAVYLCASSLQPGGLETQYFGPGTRLLVL.

The CDR3 DNA sequence: TGTGCCAGCAGTTTATCCCGGGGGAACACAGATACGCAGTATTTT. Translation gives CASSLSRGNTDTQYF. The chain carries TRBV27 and TRBJ2-3, with D perhaps TRBD2 (6 bases). This CDR3 has 15 amino acids. The germline CDR1 and CDR2 sequences are MNHEY and SMNVEV (reference sequence). The V gene lost 0 bases and the J gene lost 2 bases, with 9 bases spanning the gap.

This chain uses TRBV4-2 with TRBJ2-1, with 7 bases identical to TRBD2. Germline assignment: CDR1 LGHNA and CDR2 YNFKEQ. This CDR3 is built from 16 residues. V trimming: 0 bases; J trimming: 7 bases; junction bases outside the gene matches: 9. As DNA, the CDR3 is TGTGCCAGCAGCCAAGAGGCGCGGGGGAAAAAGAATGAGCAGTTCTTC. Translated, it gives CASSQEARGKKNEQFF.

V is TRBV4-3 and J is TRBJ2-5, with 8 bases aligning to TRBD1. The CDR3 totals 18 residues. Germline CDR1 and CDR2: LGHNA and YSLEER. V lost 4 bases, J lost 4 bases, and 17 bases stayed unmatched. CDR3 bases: TGCGCCAGCAGCCGGACTCCAGGGGGCTCTAACTCGGGAGAGACCCAGTACTTC. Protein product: CASSRTPGGSNSGETQYF.

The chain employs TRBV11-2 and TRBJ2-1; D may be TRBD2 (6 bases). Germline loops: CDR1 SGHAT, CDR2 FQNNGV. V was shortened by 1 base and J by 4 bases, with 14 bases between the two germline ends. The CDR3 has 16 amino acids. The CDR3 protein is CASSLGMATRYNEQFF. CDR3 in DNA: TGTGCCAGCAGCTTAGGAATGGCGACTAGATACAATGAGCAGTTCTTC.

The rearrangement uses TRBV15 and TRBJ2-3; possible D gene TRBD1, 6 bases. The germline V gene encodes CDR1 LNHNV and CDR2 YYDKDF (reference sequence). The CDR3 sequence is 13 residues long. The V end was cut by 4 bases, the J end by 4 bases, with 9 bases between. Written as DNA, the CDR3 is TGTGCCACCAGCAAGGGGGTGTCAGATACGCAGTATTTT. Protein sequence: CATSKGVSDTQYF.

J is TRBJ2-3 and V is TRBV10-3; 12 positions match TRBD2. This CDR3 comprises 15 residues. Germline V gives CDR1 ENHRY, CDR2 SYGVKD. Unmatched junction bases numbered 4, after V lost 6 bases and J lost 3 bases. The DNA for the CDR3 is TGTGCCATCAGCCTAGCGGGGGGGTTGACAGATACGCAGTATTTT. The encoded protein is CAISLAGGLTDTQYF.

The CDR3, as DNA: TGTGCCAGCAGCTCGTATGGAAGGGCAGGGGGCCGGACCGGGGAGCTGTTTTTT. Residues: CASSSYGRAGGRTGELFF. J is TRBJ2-2 and V is TRBV5-6; 8 bases match TRBD1. V shed 3 bases, J shed 5 bases, and the junction held 15 bases outside the gene matches. Germline-derived CDR1 and CDR2 are SGHDT and YYEEEE. The CDR3 sequence is 18 residues long.

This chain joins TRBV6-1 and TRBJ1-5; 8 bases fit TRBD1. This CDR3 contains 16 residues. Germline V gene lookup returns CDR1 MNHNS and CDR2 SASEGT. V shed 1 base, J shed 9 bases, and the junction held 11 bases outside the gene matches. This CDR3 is CASSEVRQGQASPQHF. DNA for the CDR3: TGTGCCAGCAGTGAAGTCCGACAGGGGCAGGCGTCGCCCCAGCATTTT.

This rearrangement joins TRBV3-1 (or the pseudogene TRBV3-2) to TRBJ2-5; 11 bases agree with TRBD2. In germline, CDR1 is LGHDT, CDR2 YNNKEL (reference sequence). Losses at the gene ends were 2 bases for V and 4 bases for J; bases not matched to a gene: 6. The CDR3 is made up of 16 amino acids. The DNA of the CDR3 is TGTGCCAGCAGCCAAACAATAGCGGGGGGGCGAGAGACCCAGTACTTC. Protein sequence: CASSQTIAGGRETQYF.

The CDR3 protein is CASSLGSGGNYGYTF. CDR3 coding DNA: TGTGCCAGCAGCTTAGGTTCAGGGGGTAACTATGGCTACACCTTC. The V gene is TRBV11-2, the J gene TRBJ1-2, with TRBD1 matching 7 bases. This CDR3 is built from 15 residues. CDR1 and CDR2 (germline): SGHAT, FQNNGV. V shed 1 base, J shed 1 base, and the junction held 3 bases outside the gene matches.

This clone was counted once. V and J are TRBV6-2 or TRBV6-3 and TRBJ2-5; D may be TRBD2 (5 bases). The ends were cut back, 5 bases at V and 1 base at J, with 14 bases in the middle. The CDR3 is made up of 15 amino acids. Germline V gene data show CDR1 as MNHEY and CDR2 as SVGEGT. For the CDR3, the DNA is TGTGCCAGCAGTAAAGAGCGGACGACCCAAGAGACCCAGTACTTC. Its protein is CASSKERTTQETQYF.

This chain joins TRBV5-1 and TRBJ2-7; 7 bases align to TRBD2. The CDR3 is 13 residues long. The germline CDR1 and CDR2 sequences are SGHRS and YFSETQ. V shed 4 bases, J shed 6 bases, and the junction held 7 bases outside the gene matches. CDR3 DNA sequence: TGCGCCAGCAGCGGGGGGGTACTCAGCGAGCAGTACTTC. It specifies CASSGGVLSEQYF.

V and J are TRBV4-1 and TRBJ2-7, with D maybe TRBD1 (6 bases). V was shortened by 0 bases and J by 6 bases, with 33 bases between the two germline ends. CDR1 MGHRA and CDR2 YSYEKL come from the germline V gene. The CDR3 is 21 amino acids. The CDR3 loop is CASSQDFVPGYREGGPTEQYF. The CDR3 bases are TGCGCCAGCAGCCAAGATTTCGTTCCCGGTTACAGGGAAGGTGGGCCTACCGAGCAGTACTTC.

In DNA, the CDR3 is TGTGCCATCAGTGATCGCCCGGGTAACAATTTGAACACTGAAGCTTTCTTT. Translated: CAISDRPGNNLNTEAFF. The V and J genes are TRBV10-3 and TRBJ1-1; D gene uncertain. V dropped 3 bases and J dropped 0 bases, with 17 bases sitting between them. The CDR3 totals 17 residues. Germline-derived CDR1 and CDR2 are ENHRY and SYGVKD.

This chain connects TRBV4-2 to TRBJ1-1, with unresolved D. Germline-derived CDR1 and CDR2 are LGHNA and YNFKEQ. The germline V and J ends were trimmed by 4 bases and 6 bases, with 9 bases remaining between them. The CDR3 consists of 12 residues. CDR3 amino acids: CASSPVGAEAFF. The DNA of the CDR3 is TGTGCCAGCAGCCCGGTCGGGGCTGAAGCTTTCTTT.

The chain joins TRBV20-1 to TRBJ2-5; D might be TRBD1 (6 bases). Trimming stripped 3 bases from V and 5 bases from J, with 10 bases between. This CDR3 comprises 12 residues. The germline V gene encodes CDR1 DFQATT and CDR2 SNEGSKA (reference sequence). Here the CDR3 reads CSASYREETQYF. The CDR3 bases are TGCAGTGCTAGTTACAGGGAGGAGACCCAGTACTTC.

CDR3 amino acids: CASSLRSGSTDTQYF. In DNA, the CDR3 is TGTGCCAGCAGCTTACGCTCAGGTAGCACAGATACGCAGTATTTT. The rearrangement uses TRBV3-1 (or the pseudogene TRBV3-2) and TRBJ2-3; no reliable D call. The V end was cut by 5 bases, the J end by 0 bases, with 12 bases between. This CDR3 contains 15 residues. Germline CDR1 reads LGHDT; CDR2 reads YNNKEL (reference sequence).

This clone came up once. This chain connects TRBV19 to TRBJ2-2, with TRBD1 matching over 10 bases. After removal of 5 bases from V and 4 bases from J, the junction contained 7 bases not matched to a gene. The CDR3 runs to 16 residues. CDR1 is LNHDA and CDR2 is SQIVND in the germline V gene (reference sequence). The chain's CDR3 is CASSGDRGRGTGELFF. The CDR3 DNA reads TGTGCCAGTAGTGGCGACAGGGGGCGCGGCACCGGGGAGCTGTTTTTT.